The next 5 T cell receptor beta chains were all read from a single sample in a study of blood T cells in healthy people across ages. Sample-barcoded 5' priming and a J-beta primer mix drove a second PCR of roughly 6 to 12 cycles. MiXCR, run by TCRdb on the 5' RACE reads, gives a single entry per CDR3 protein. The sample has over 600,000 distinct CDR3 sequences; roughly 56% are singletons. The sample taken for sequencing was blood. These receptors were taken from a man aged 35 to 55 in good health.

The chain joins TRBV7-8 to TRBJ2-1, with TRBD2 matching 11 bases. This CDR3 has 18 amino acids. V lost 4 bases to trimming and J lost 5 bases; unmatched junction nucleotides: 13. Germline V gene data show CDR1 as SGHVS and CDR2 as FQNEAQ. The CDR3, as DNA: TGTGCCAGCAGCTCTAAGGTGGGAGGGACTAGCGGAAACAATGAGCAGTTCTTC. It is translated as CASSSKVGGTSGNNEQFF.

The count of this clonotype is one. The chain carries TRBV12-3 or TRBV12-4 and TRBJ2-3, with 13 bases aligning to TRBD2. The junction had 14 bases not matched to a gene; V was cut back by 6 bases and J by 2 bases. This CDR3 is 19 amino acids long. DNA of the CDR3: TGTGCCAGCAGCCCCCGGGGACTAGCGGGAAGCGGTAACACAGATACGCAGTATTTT. It codes for CASSPRGLAGSGNTDTQYF.

This rearrangement joins TRBV6-1 to TRBJ1-6, with D possibly TRBD1 on 5 matching bases. CDR3 size: 16 residues. In germline, CDR1 is MNHNS, CDR2 SASEGT. V lost 4 bases to trimming and J lost 7 bases, with 17 bases between them. The CDR3 DNA reads as TGTGCCAGCAGTGGCTCCGGGGGTAGCGGGAATTCACCCCTCCACTTT. Amino acids: CASSGSGGSGNSPLHF.

The rearrangement uses TRBV4-3 and TRBJ1-2, with 7 bases identical to TRBD1. CDR1 is LGHNA and CDR2 is YSLEER in the germline V gene. The V gene end was trimmed by 3 bases and the J gene end by 8 bases; junction bases not matched to a gene: 9. The CDR3 covers 14 residues. CDR3 protein: CASSHVGQAGGYTF. DNA for the CDR3: TGCGCCAGCAGCCACGTCGGACAGGCGGGGGGCTACACCTTC.

The chain carries TRBV20-1 and TRBJ2-7; no reliable D call. CDR1 and CDR2 from the germline V gene are DFQATT and SNEGSKA (reference sequence). The V and J ends lost 4 bases and 9 bases respectively, with 25 bases between them. The CDR3 has 15 amino acids. This chain's CDR3 is CSATQPVGREIPQYF. CDR3 nucleotides: TGCAGTGCTACCCAACCGGTCGGTCGAGAGATCCCGCAGTACTTC.